Shown below are 15 T cell receptor beta chains from a single sample sequenced in a study of identical twins. TCRdb passed the 5' RACE reads through MiXCR, listing each CDR3 protein once. The sample shows 540,000 or so distinct CDR3 sequences, around 20% of them seen only once. These sequences were also reported in another study, on yellow fever vaccine responses in identical twins.

The specimen sequenced was CD4+ T cells sorted from blood. The receptors originated from a woman younger than 30 in good health.

This clonotype showed up just a few times. The chain carries TRBV15 and TRBJ2-2; the D gene is possibly TRBD1 (6 bases). V was cut by 3 bases and J by 2 bases, with 16 bases left in between. This CDR3 region has 17 residues. The V gene's germline CDR1 is LNHNV and CDR2 YYDKDF (reference sequence). This chain's CDR3 is CATSSRKPDRNTGELFF. In DNA, the CDR3 is TGTGCCACCAGCAGCCGCAAGCCGGACAGAAACACCGGGGAGCTGTTTTTT.

The J gene is TRBJ2-3, the V gene TRBV6-5; 9 nucleotides align to TRBD2. V lost 3 bases to trimming and J lost 4 bases; unmatched junction nucleotides: 11. The CDR3 is 17 residues long. CDR1 is MNHEY and CDR2 is SVGAGI in the germline V gene. CDR3 sequence (DNA): TGTGCCAGCAGTTATGGAATGCGGGAGGGCCGCGCAGATACGCAGTATTTT. Translation: CASSYGMREGRADTQYF.

The chain employs TRBV20-1 and TRBJ1-2; D not resolved. The CDR3 runs 10 residues. V lost 3 bases and J lost 8, with 7 bases in between. The germline CDR1 and CDR2 sequences are DFQATT and SNEGSKA (reference sequence). The CDR3 DNA is TGCAGTGCTAGGGCTCCGGGCTACACCTTC. Its protein is CSARAPGYTF.

The chain couples TRBV18 to TRBJ2-7, with 9 bases matching TRBD1. From germline, CDR1 is KGHSH and CDR2 LQKENI. V lost 0 bases and J lost 3; bases outside the gene matches: 3. This CDR3 contains 15 residues. CDR3 sequence reads: CASSPPWDRVYEQYF. CDR3 nucleotides: TGTGCCAGCTCACCACCTTGGGACAGGGTCTACGAGCAGTACTTC.

This clonotype was seen a few times. The chain joins TRBV20-1 to TRBJ1-2, with D uncertain. In germline, CDR1 is DFQATT, CDR2 SNEGSKA (reference sequence). The CDR3 is 15 residues long. V was pared by 6 bases and J by 3 bases, with 20 bases between. CDR3 residues: CSAPRPRGPDYGYTF. The CDR3 DNA is TGCAGTGCACCTAGGCCCCGAGGGCCGGACTATGGCTACACCTTC.

The chain uses TRBV18 and TRBJ2-3; possible D gene TRBD2, 6 bases. The V and J ends lost 0 bases and 6 bases respectively, with 13 bases between them. This CDR3 has 15 residues. Germline CDR1 KGHSH, CDR2 LQKENI. The CDR3 DNA follows: TGTGCCAGCTCACCACCGGGACGAGCGGGCGATACGCAGTATTTT. Its protein product is CASSPPGRAGDTQYF.

The genes are TRBV18 and TRBJ2-4; 10 bases map to TRBD2. This CDR3 region has 17 residues. The ends lost 2 bases at V and 4 bases at J; junction bases unmatched: 8. The V gene's germline CDR1 is KGHSH and CDR2 LQKENI. The CDR3 reads CASSPIPAGGPKNIQYF. DNA for the CDR3: TGTGCCAGCTCACCAATCCCAGCGGGAGGGCCGAAAAACATTCAGTACTTC.

V gene TRBV5-8 combines with J gene TRBJ2-3, with 7 bases aligning to TRBD1. The V segment lost 4 bases and the J segment 6 bases; nucleotides outside the gene matches: 8. The CDR3 has 14 amino acids. Germline V gene sequence: CDR1 SGHTS, CDR2 YDEGEE. The CDR3: CASSKMTGYDTQYF. The CDR3 region has the DNA TGTGCCAGCAGCAAGATGACAGGGTATGATACGCAGTATTTT. Full variable domain (remainder filled in from reference TRBV5-8 and TRBJ2-3): EAGVTQSPTHLIKTRGQQATLRCSPISGHTSVYWYQQALGLGLQFLLWYDEGEERNRGNFPPRFSGRQFPNYSSELNVNALELEDSALYLCASSKMTGYDTQYFGPGTRLTVL.

J is TRBJ2-7 and V is TRBV12-5; TRBD1 aligns across 12 bases. The germline V gene encodes CDR1 LGHNT and CDR2 FRNRAP. The J segment lost 4 bases and the V segment lost 5 bases, leaving 6 bases of the junction unmatched. The CDR3 has 15 residues. CDR3 residues: CASGNPGQGAYEQYF. The DNA of the CDR3 is TGTGCTAGTGGTAACCCGGGACAGGGGGCTTACGAGCAGTACTTC.

This clonotype occurred once. The chain has TRBV7-3 and TRBJ2-5; D possibly corresponds to TRBD1 (5 bases). The CDR3 spans 13 residues. The V end was cut by 5 bases, the J end by 0 bases, with 7 bases between. Germline loops: CDR1 SGHTA, CDR2 FQGTGA. CDR3 DNA sequence: TGTGCCAGCAGCCTGGACAACCAAGAGACCCAGTACTTC. It translates to CASSLDNQETQYF. The whole variable domain, filled in from reference TRBV7-3 and TRBJ2-5, reads GAGVSQTPSNKVTEKGKYVELRCDPISGHTALYWYRQSLGQGPEFLIYFQGTGAADDSGLPNDRFFAVRPEGSVSTLKIQRTERGDSAVYLCASSLDNQETQYFGPGTRLLVL.

The chain has TRBV11-3 and TRBJ2-7; D may be TRBD1 or TRBD2 (5 bases each). There are 15 residues in the CDR3. The V gene lost 4 bases and the J gene lost 4 bases, with 17 bases spanning the gap. Germline lookup yields CDR1 SGHNT and CDR2 YENEEA. As DNA, the CDR3 is TGTGCCAGCAGCTACCAGCCGGGATGGGGGTACGAGCAGTACTTC. Protein product: CASSYQPGWGYEQYF.

The chain recombines TRBV4-1 with TRBJ2-3; 11 bases match TRBD2. With V trimmed by 1 base and J by 1 base, 7 bases remained unmatched. This CDR3 comprises 18 residues. CDR1 is MGHRA, CDR2 YSYEKL, per germline. The chain's CDR3 is CASSQAPGTSGGTDTQYF. The CDR3 DNA sequence: TGCGCCAGCAGCCAAGCGCCCGGGACTAGCGGCGGCACAGATACGCAGTATTTT.

The rearrangement joins TRBV11-2 to TRBJ2-5, with 11 nucleotides matching TRBD2. The CDR3 consists of 15 residues. Losses at the gene ends were 3 bases for V and 3 bases for J; bases not matched to a gene: 3. Germline CDR1 SGHAT, CDR2 FQNNGV. Here the CDR3 reads CASSFTSGSEETQYF. CDR3 nucleotides: TGTGCCAGCAGCTTCACTAGCGGGAGTGAAGAGACCCAGTACTTC.

This clonotype was counted many times. The chain employs TRBV11-3 and TRBJ2-2; D call uncertain. CDR3 length: 14 amino acids. The V end was cut by 5 bases, the J end by 1 base, with 8 bases between. Per germline, CDR1 SGHNT and CDR2 YENEEA. DNA for the CDR3: TGTGCCAGCAGCCGCTCAGGGAACACCGGGGAGCTGTTTTTT. This sequence encodes CASSRSGNTGELFF.

This chain links TRBV24-1 with TRBJ2-5; no reliable D call. The CDR3 contains 14 residues. Trimming left V 4 bases short and J 1 base short, with 9 bases between. The germline V gene encodes CDR1 KGHDR and CDR2 SFDVKD. The CDR3 nucleotides are TGTGCCACCAGTGACCCGGTGGGCCAAGAGACCCAGTACTTC. It codes for CATSDPVGQETQYF.